Below, 19 T cell receptor beta chains from the same sample are listed, as sequenced in a study of blood T cell repertoires in COVID-19. Here immunoSEQ multiplex PCR was the method, and the copy in TCRdb shows in-frame clones only, minus some. The sample carries about 200,000 clones, approximately 88% recorded once. Sequenced: PBMCs or T cells enriched from blood (not recorded which). These TCRs come from a young woman who had recovered from COVID-19.

This chain links TRBV11-2 with TRBJ1-4; D gene unclear. Trimming cost V 2 bases and J 0 bases, with 7 bases left between them. CDR1 and CDR2 (germline): SGHAT, FQNNGV. There are 15 residues in the CDR3. The CDR3 nucleotides are TGTGCCAGCAGCTTATGGGCAGCAACTAATGAAAAACTGTTTTTT. Translating it yields CASSLWAATNEKLFF.

The J gene is TRBJ2-1, the V gene TRBV4-1; D is perhaps TRBD2 (5 bases). Looked up from germline, CDR1 is MGHRA and CDR2 is YSYEKL. The CDR3 is made up of 16 amino acids. Trimming stripped 4 bases from V and 5 bases from J, with 18 bases between. CDR3 nucleotides: TGCGCCAGCAGCCTCTCCGGGGTTACCCGTGACAATGAGCAGTTCTTC. Its translation is CASSLSGVTRDNEQFF.

The chain recombines TRBV7-3 with TRBJ1-1, with D uncertain. The CDR3 contains 13 residues. The germline gives CDR1 SGHTA, CDR2 FQGTGA. V lost 5 bases to trimming and J lost 3 bases, with 10 bases between them. CDR3 sequence: CASSGNRDTEAFF. CDR3 coding DNA: TGTGCCAGCAGCGGAAACCGGGACACTGAAGCTTTCTTT.

This clone turned up a few times. This rearrangement joins TRBV24-1 to TRBJ1-5, with TRBD1 as a possible D gene (6 bases). Trimming took 3 bases from V and 3 from J, leaving 11 bases between them. Germline V lookup: CDR1 KGHDR, CDR2 SFDVKD. The CDR3 totals 15 residues. CDR3 bases: TGTGCCACCAGTGATGGACAGTTAGACAATCAGCCCCAGCATTTT. Amino acids: CATSDGQLDNQPQHF.

In this sample, this clone turned up once. The chain carries TRBV20-1 and TRBJ2-1, with a tentative D call TRBD1 (5 bases). The V end lost 3 bases, the J end lost 5 bases, and 14 bases lay between the germline ends. Germline CDR1 reads DFQATT; CDR2 reads SNEGSKA (reference sequence). The CDR3 has 14 amino acids. The CDR3 here is CSASEGAENNEQFF. Here the CDR3 DNA reads TGCAGTGCTAGTGAAGGGGCTGAAAACAATGAGCAGTTCTTC.

The V and J genes are TRBV27 and TRBJ1-6; no clear D. V was clipped by 7 bases and J by 10 bases, with 14 bases between them. The CDR3 extends over 13 amino acids. Per the germline V gene, CDR1 is MNHEY and CDR2 is SMNVEV (reference sequence). This CDR3 reads CASTSADSSPLHF. The CDR3 nucleotides are TGTGCCAGCACATCCGCCGACTCATCACCCCTCCACTTT.

The J gene is TRBJ2-3, the V gene TRBV11-2; D is possibly TRBD1 (5 bases). Germline CDR1 SGHAT, CDR2 FQNNGV. There are 14 residues in the CDR3. Trimming cost V 5 bases and J 2 bases, with 11 bases left between them. The CDR3 sequence: CASSPPTDTDTQYF. The DNA for the CDR3 is TGTGCCAGCAGCCCGCCGACAGACACAGATACGCAGTATTTT.

The chain joins TRBV15 to TRBJ1-2, with a weak D call TRBD1 (5 bases). V dropped 3 bases and J dropped 12 bases, with 23 bases sitting between them. The CDR3 runs 15 residues. The germline V gene has CDR1 LNHNV and CDR2 YYDKDF (reference sequence). The CDR3, as DNA: TGTGCCACCAGCAGCAGCTTATCGGCCAGGGCATCGGACACCTTC. Translation: CATSSSLSARASDTF.

Details on this clone: The sample contains more than one DNA sequence encoding this CDR3. CDR3 amino acids: CAWSVQTEAFF. DNA for the CDR3: TGTGCCTGGAGTGTCCAAACTGAAGCTTTCTTT. The chain uses TRBV30 and TRBJ1-1; D gene ambiguous. This CDR3 is 11 amino acids long. Germline CDR1 GTSNPN, CDR2 SVGIG (reference sequence). The V end lost 0 bases, the J end lost 5 bases, and 4 bases lay between the germline ends.

This clone was detected only once. The J gene is TRBJ2-1, the V gene TRBV5-1; 8 bases are shared with TRBD1. The CDR3 loop spans 15 amino acids. Germline CDR1 is SGHRS and CDR2 is YFSETQ. V lost 4 bases to trimming and J lost 4 bases; unmatched junction nucleotides: 7. CDR3 protein: CASSPDGTGYNEQFF. The CDR3 DNA follows: TGCGCCAGCAGCCCGGACGGGACAGGATACAATGAGCAGTTCTTC.

The chain combines TRBV7-9 with TRBJ1-1; maybe TRBD1 (6 bases). The V end lost 5 bases, the J end lost 1 base, and 17 bases lay between the germline ends. This CDR3 spans 16 amino acids. Germline values: CDR1 SEHNR, CDR2 FQNEAQ (reference sequence). The CDR3 loop reads CASSPGRQERNTEAFF. The CDR3 nucleotides read TGTGCCAGCAGCCCTGGCCGACAGGAGAGGAACACTGAAGCTTTCTTT.

The J gene is TRBJ2-7, the V gene TRBV6-5; 9 positions agree with TRBD2. Trimming at V came to 2 bases and at J to 1 base, leaving 3 bases not matched to a gene. CDR3 length: 15 amino acids. Germline CDR1 and CDR2: MNHEY and SVGAGI. The CDR3, as DNA: TGTGCCAGCAGTTACCGGCTAGCGGGGTCCTACGAGCAGTACTTC. Amino acids: CASSYRLAGSYEQYF.

The J gene is TRBJ2-3, the V gene TRBV7-2; tentative D call: TRBD1 (5 bases). CDR3 length: 13 residues. Germline V gives CDR1 SGHTA, CDR2 FQGNSA. The V gene lost 0 bases and the J gene lost 6 bases, with 7 bases spanning the gap. The CDR3 reads CASSLAGQDTQYF. The CDR3 bases are TGTGCCAGCAGCTTAGCGGGGCAGGATACGCAGTATTTT.

The chain has TRBV5-1 and TRBJ2-5; the match to TRBD2 covers 8 bases. J gave up 4 bases and V 0 bases, and 5 bases lay outside the gene matches. Germline loops: CDR1 SGHRS, CDR2 YFSETQ. The CDR3 covers 15 residues. In DNA form, the CDR3 reads TGCGCCAGCAGCTTGGACGGGGGGGCCGTAGAGACCCAGTACTTC. The encoded protein is CASSLDGGAVETQYF.

The rearrangement uses TRBV19 and TRBJ1-1; a weak D match, TRBD1 (6 bases). The CDR3 runs 13 residues. With 3 bases removed from V and 5 bases from J, the gap between germline ends came to 10 bases. Germline lookup yields CDR1 LNHDA and CDR2 SQIVND (reference sequence). DNA of the CDR3: TGTGCCAGTAGTATCTGGGGGCTTACTGAAGCTTTCTTT. This translates into CASSIWGLTEAFF.

V usage is TRBV7-6 and J usage is TRBJ2-7; a possible D gene is TRBD1 (5 bases). V shed 4 bases and J shed 7 bases, with 32 bases lying between them. The CDR3 consists of 19 residues. Germline V gene sequence: CDR1 SGHVS, CDR2 FNYEAQ. In nucleotides, the CDR3 is TGTGCCAGCAGCTCTCCTTTCCCAGGGAATCCCGTCCGGGCAGGTGAGCAGTACTTC. Amino acids: CASSSPFPGNPVRAGEQYF. The entire variable domain, with the rest obtained from reference TRBV7-6 and TRBJ2-7, is as follows: GAGVSQSPRYKVTKRGQDVALRCDPISGHVSLYWYRQALGQGPEFLTYFNYEAQQDKSGLPNDRFSAERPEGSISTLTIQRTEQRDSAMYRCASSSPFPGNPVRAGEQYFGPGTRLTVT.

V is TRBV30 and J is TRBJ2-7; 9 bases map to TRBD2. The V segment lost 0 bases and the J segment 6 bases; nucleotides outside the gene matches: 9. Germline V gene lookup returns CDR1 GTSNPN and CDR2 SVGIG (reference sequence). The CDR3 totals 15 residues. CDR3: CAWSVPSAGGREQYF. The CDR3 DNA follows: TGTGCCTGGAGTGTACCCTCGGCGGGGGGGCGCGAGCAGTACTTC.

The chain links TRBV5-1 to TRBJ2-3; 7 bases map to TRBD2. Per the germline V gene, CDR1 is SGHRS and CDR2 is YFSETQ. This CDR3 comprises 14 residues. Losses at the gene ends were 6 bases for V and 2 bases for J; bases not matched to a gene: 6. Here the CDR3 reads CASKVGGITDTQYF. CDR3 DNA sequence: TGCGCCAGCAAGGTGGGGGGGATCACAGATACGCAGTATTTT.

The chain has TRBV24-1 and TRBJ2-5, with D maybe TRBD2 (5 bases). Germline lookup yields CDR1 KGHDR and CDR2 SFDVKD. Trimming pared 10 bases from V and 2 bases from J, leaving 13 bases between. CDR3 length equals 13 residues. The CDR3 coding sequence is TGTGCCACGGAGAGAGCGGCGCAAGAGACCCAGTACTTC. Residues: CATERAAQETQYF.